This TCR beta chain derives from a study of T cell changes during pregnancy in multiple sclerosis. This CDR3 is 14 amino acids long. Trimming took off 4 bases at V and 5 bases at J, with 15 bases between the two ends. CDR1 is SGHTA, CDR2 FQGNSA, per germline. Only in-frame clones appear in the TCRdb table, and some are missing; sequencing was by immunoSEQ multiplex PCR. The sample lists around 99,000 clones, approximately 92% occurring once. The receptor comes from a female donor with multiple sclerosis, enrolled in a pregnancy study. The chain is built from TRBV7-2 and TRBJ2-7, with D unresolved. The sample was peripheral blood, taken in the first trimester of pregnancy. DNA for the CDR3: TGTGCCAGCAGCTCCCCCATAGCTTTACACGAGCAGTACTTC. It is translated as CASSSPIALHEQYF.